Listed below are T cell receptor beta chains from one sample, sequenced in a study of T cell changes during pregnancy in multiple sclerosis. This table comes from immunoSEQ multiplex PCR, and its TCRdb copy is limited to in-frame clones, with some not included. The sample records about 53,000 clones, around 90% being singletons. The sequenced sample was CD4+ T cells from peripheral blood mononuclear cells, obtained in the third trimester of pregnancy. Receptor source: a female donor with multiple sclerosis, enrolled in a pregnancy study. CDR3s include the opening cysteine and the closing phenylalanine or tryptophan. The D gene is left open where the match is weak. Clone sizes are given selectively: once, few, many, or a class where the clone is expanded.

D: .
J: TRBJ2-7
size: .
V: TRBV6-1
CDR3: CASSPRQATLDEQYF
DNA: TGTGCCAGCAGTCCAAGACAAGCAACCCTCGACGAGCAGTACTTC

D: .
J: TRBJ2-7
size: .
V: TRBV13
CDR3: CASSPPGESYEQYF
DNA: TGTGCCAGCAGCCCCCCGGGAGAGTCCTACGAGCAGTACTTC

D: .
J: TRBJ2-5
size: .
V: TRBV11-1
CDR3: CASSRRSGQETQYF
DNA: TGTGCCAGCAGCCGTAGGAGCGGCCAAGAGACCCAGTACTTC

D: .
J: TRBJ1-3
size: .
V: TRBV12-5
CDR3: CASGFAPWSITAGRGFNGNTIYF
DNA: TGTGCTAGTGGTTTTGCTCCGTGGTCCATAACCGCCGGCAGGGGATTTAATGGAAACACCATATATTTT

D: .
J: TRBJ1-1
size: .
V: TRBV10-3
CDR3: CAISEANGGAFF
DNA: TGTGCCATCAGTGAGGCGAACGGGGGAGCTTTCTTT

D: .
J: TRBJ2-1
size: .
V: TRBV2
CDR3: CASSDTRNNEQFF
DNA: TGTGCCAGCAGTGATACTAGAAACAATGAGCAGTTCTTC

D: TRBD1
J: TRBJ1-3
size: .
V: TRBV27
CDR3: CASSSPGQGAGNTIYF
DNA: TGTGCCAGCAGTTCTCCGGGACAGGGGGCTGGAAACACCATATATTTT

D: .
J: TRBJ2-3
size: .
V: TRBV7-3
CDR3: CASSLTVSQGTDTQYF
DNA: TGTGCCAGCAGCTTAACGGTGTCTCAGGGAACAGATACGCAGTATTTT

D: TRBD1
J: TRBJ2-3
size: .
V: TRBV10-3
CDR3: CAISGPPGQGSDTQYF
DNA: TGTGCCATCAGTGGGCCGCCGGGACAGGGAAGTGATACGCAGTATTTT

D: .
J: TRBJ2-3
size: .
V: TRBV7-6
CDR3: CASSLFLDTQYF
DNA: TGTGCCAGCAGCCTTTTTCTAGATACGCAGTATTTT

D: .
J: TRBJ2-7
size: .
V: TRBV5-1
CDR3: CASSLGGGTGRTYEQYF
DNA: TGCGCCAGCAGTCTGGGGGGGGGAACAGGGAGGACCTACGAGCAGTACTTC

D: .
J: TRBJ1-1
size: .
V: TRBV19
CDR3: CASNPGRANTEAFF
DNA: TGTGCCAGTAATCCGGGCAGGGCGAACACTGAAGCTTTCTTT

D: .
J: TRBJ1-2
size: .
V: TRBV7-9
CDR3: CASSFEQVDGYTF
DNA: TGTGCCAGCAGCTTTGAACAGGTGGATGGCTACACCTTC

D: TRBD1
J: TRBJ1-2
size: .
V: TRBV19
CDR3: CASTSAGAGGWLNF
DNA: TGTGCCAGTACGTCCGCTGGCGCAGGGGGGTGGCTGAACTTC

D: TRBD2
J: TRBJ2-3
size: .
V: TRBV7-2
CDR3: CASSLGTSKDTQYF
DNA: TGTGCCAGCAGCTTAGGGACTAGCAAAGATACGCAGTATTTT

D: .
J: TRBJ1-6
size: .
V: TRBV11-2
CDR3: CASSLFVGEMWAYNSPLHF
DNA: TGTGCCAGCAGCCTCTTTGTTGGTGAGATGTGGGCATATAATTCACCCCTCCACTTT

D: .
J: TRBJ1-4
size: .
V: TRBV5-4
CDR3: CASSQLGAATNEKLFF
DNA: TGTGCCAGCAGCCAGTTAGGGGCGGCAACTAATGAAAAACTGTTTTTT

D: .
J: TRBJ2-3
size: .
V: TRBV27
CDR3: CASSFQGTATDTQYF
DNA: TGTGCCAGCAGTTTTCAGGGGACCGCCACAGATACGCAGTATTTT

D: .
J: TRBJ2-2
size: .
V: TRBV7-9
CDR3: CASSLEGLNTGELFF
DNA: TGTGCCAGCAGCTTAGAGGGGCTAAACACCGGGGAGCTGTTTTTT

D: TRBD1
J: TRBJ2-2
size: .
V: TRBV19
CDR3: CASRTGTGVTGELFF
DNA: TGTGCCAGTAGAACCGGGACAGGGGTAACCGGGGAGCTGTTTTTT

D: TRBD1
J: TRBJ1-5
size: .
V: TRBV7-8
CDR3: CASSPNGRADRGNQPQHF
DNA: TGTGCCAGCAGCCCTAACGGCAGGGCCGACAGGGGCAATCAGCCCCAGCATTTT

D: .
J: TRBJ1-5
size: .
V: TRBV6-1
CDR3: CASSEAVLEGQPQHF
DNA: TGTGCCAGCAGTGAAGCAGTTTTGGAGGGTCAGCCCCAGCATTTT

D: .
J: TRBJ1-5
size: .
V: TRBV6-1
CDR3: CASSEWETTSFNQPQHF
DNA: TGTGCCAGCAGTGAATGGGAGACAACCTCCTTCAATCAGCCCCAGCATTTT

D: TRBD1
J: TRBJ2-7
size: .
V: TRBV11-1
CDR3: CASSRGQGSYEQYF
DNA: TGTGCCAGCAGCCGGGGACAGGGTTCCTACGAGCAGTACTTC

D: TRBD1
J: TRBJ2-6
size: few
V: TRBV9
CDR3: CASSTTGGSGANVLTF
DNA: TGTGCCAGCAGCACTACAGGGGGGTCTGGGGCCAACGTCCTGACTTTC

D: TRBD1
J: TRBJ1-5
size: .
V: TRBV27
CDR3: CASSLRGGDFGNQPQHF
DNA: TGTGCCAGCAGTTTAAGAGGGGGCGACTTCGGCAATCAGCCCCAGCATTTT

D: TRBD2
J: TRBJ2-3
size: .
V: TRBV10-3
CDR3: CAISGTGTSGEASTDTQYF
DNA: TGTGCCATCAGTGGAACCGGGACTAGCGGTGAAGCTAGCACAGATACGCAGTATTTT

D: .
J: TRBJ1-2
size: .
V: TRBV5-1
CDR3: CASSLAPYPGLLPYGYTF
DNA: TGCGCCAGCAGCTTGGCCCCGTATCCGGGACTCTTACCCTATGGCTACACCTTC

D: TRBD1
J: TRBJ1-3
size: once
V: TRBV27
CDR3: CASSLSTGVGNTIYF
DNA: TGTGCCAGCAGTTTATCGACAGGGGTAGGAAACACCATATATTTT

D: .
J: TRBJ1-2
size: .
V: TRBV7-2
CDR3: CASSLVQNYGYTF
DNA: TGTGCCAGCAGCTTGGTCCAGAACTATGGCTACACCTTC